The rows below give T cell receptor beta chains drawn from one sample of a study of T cells after posttransplantation cyclophosphamide. Libraries were prepared by immunoSEQ multiplex PCR; TCRdb keeps only in-frame clonotypes and omits some of them. The sample shows roughly 7,000 clones, none of them appearing just once. The specimen was PBMCs, collected after allogeneic stem cell transplant with posttransplant cyclophosphamide. The receptors were sampled from a female patient in her forties or fifties who received an allogeneic stem cell transplant from an unrelated donor, was CMV-positive, and had acute GVHD only. Some T cells may have originated in the graft donor. CDR3s include the opening cysteine and the closing phenylalanine or tryptophan. Fields, in order: D gene, J gene, CDR3 length, V gene, clone size, CDR3 protein, CDR3 DNA. A D gene is named only where the DNA matches it firmly. Size is omitted from some rows. Given values are once, few, many or a class for expanded clones.

d_call: -; j_call: TRBJ1-5; cdr3_length: 16; v_call: TRBV7-2; clone_size: many; cdr3_aa: CASSLEQTHSNQPQHF; cdr3_nt: TGTGCCAGCAGCTTAGAACAGACCCATAGCAATCAGCCCCAGCATTTT
d_call: -; j_call: TRBJ2-5; cdr3_length: 13; v_call: TRBV7-3; clone_size: many; cdr3_aa: CASSQGARETQYF; cdr3_nt: TGTGCCAGCAGCCAGGGCGCTCGAGAGACCCAGTACTTC
d_call: TRBD1; j_call: TRBJ1-1; cdr3_length: 16; v_call: TRBV7-3; clone_size: few; cdr3_aa: CASSLGTGVGNRELFF; cdr3_nt: TGTGCCAGCAGCTTGGGGACAGGGGTGGGGAACCGCGAGCTGTTCTTT
d_call: TRBD2; j_call: TRBJ2-1; cdr3_length: 13; v_call: TRBV6-1; clone_size: many; cdr3_aa: CASTLAGVNEQFF; cdr3_nt: TGTGCCAGCACACTAGCGGGAGTGAATGAGCAGTTCTTC
d_call: -; j_call: TRBJ2-2; cdr3_length: 13; v_call: TRBV11-3; clone_size: many; cdr3_aa: CASSTPGSGELFF; cdr3_nt: TGTGCCAGCAGCACTCCAGGGTCCGGGGAGCTGTTTTTT
d_call: TRBD1; j_call: TRBJ1-6; cdr3_length: 15; v_call: TRBV30; clone_size: -; cdr3_aa: CAWSVRGQGNSPLHF; cdr3_nt: TGTGCCTGGAGTGTACGGGGACAGGGGAATTCACCCCTCCACTTT
d_call: -; j_call: TRBJ1-5; cdr3_length: 17; v_call: TRBV7-8; clone_size: many; cdr3_aa: CASNTKPRGAANQPQHF; cdr3_nt: TGTGCCAGCAACACTAAACCCCGCGGGGCAGCGAATCAGCCCCAGCATTTT
d_call: TRBD2; j_call: TRBJ2-1; cdr3_length: 13; v_call: TRBV7-2; clone_size: many; cdr3_aa: CASSPPPSGKQFF; cdr3_nt: TGTGCCAGCAGCCCCCCTCCTAGCGGAAAGCAGTTCTTC
d_call: -; j_call: TRBJ2-1; cdr3_length: 16; v_call: TRBV7-3; clone_size: many; cdr3_aa: CASSLTAGLIQGEQFF; cdr3_nt: TGTGCCAGCAGCTTAACGGCAGGACTCATCCAGGGGGAGCAGTTCTTC
d_call: -; j_call: TRBJ2-7; cdr3_length: 15; v_call: TRBV7-2; clone_size: many; cdr3_aa: CASSLTIASDYEQYF; cdr3_nt: TGTGCCAGCAGCTTGACAATTGCTAGCGACTACGAGCAGTACTTC
d_call: -; j_call: TRBJ2-3; cdr3_length: 14; v_call: TRBV11-2; clone_size: large; cdr3_aa: CASSHGQTTDTQYF; cdr3_nt: TGTGCCAGCAGCCATGGACAGACCACAGATACGCAGTATTTT
d_call: TRBD1; j_call: TRBJ2-7; cdr3_length: 13; v_call: TRBV7-2; clone_size: many; cdr3_aa: CASRRTGAYEQYF; cdr3_nt: TGTGCCAGCAGACGGACAGGGGCCTACGAGCAGTACTTC
d_call: -; j_call: TRBJ2-7; cdr3_length: 14; v_call: TRBV21-1; clone_size: many; cdr3_aa: CASLPGDGIYEQYF; cdr3_nt: TGTGCCAGCCTACCGGGGGACGGGATCTACGAGCAGTACTTC
d_call: -; j_call: TRBJ1-1; cdr3_length: 14; v_call: TRBV6-5; clone_size: many; cdr3_aa: CASSYSNSNTEAFF; cdr3_nt: TGTGCCAGCAGTTACTCGAACTCGAACACTGAAGCTTTCTTT